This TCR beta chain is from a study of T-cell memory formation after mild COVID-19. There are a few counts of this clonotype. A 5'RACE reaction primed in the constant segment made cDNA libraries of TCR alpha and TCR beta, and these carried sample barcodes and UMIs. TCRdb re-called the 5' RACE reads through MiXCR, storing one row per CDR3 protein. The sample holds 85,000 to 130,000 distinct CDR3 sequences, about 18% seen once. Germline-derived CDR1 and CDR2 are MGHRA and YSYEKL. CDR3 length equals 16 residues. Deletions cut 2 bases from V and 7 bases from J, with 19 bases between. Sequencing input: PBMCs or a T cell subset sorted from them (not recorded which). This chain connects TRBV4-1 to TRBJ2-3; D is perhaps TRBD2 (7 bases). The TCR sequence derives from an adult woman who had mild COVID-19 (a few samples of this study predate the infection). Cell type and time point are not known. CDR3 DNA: TGCGCCAGCAGCCAATTTGCGGGGGCCCCCGGAAATACGCAGTATTTT. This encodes CASSQFAGAPGNTQYF.